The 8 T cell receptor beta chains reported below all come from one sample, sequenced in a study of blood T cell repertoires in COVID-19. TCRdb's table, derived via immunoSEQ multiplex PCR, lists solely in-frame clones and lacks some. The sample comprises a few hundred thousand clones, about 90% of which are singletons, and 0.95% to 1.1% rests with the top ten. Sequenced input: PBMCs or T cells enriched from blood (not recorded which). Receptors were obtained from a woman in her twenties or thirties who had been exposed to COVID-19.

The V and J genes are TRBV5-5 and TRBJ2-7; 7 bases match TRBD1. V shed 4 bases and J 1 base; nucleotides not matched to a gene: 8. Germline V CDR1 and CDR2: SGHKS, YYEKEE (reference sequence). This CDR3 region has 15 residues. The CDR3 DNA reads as TGTGCCAGCAGCCCCTCGACAGGGTCGTCCTACGAGCAGTACTTC. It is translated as CASSPSTGSSYEQYF.

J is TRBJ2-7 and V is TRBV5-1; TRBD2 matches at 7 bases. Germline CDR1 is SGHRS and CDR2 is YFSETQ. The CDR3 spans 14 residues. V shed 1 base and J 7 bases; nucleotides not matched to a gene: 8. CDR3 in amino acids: CASSLLAGEGEQYF. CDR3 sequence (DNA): TGCGCCAGCAGCTTGCTGGCGGGAGAGGGTGAGCAGTACTTC.

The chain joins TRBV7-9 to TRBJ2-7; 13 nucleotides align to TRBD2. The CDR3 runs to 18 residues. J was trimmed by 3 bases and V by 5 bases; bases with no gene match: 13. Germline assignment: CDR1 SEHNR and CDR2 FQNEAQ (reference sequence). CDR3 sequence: CASSPDTSGRAPLYEQYF. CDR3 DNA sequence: TGTGCCAGCAGCCCGGACACTAGCGGGAGGGCCCCCCTCTACGAGCAGTACTTC.

Here the CDR3 DNA reads TGTGCCAGCAGTACCCCTTGGGCTTACAGGGACGAGCAGTACTTC. This gives the protein CASSTPWAYRDEQYF. The chain links TRBV28 to TRBJ2-7; a weak D match, TRBD1 (6 bases). The germline gives CDR1 MDHEN, CDR2 SYDVKM. CDR3 length: 15 residues. V gave up 5 bases and J gave up 5 bases, with 19 bases separating them. The complete variable domain, with remaining parts taken from reference TRBV28 and TRBJ2-7, reads DVKVTQSSRYLVKRTGEKVFLECVQDMDHENMFWYRQDPGLGLRLIYFSYDVKMKEKGDIPEGYSVSREKKERFSLILESASTNQTSMYLCASSTPWAYRDEQYFGPGTRLTVT.

CDR3 sequence: CASSYLAYRETEAFF. In DNA form, the CDR3 reads TGTGCCAGCAGCTATTTGGCCTACCGGGAGACTGAAGCTTTCTTT. The chain is built from TRBV5-6 and TRBJ1-1; D unresolved. Germline V gene lookup returns CDR1 SGHDT and CDR2 YYEEEE. This CDR3 has 15 residues. V was pared by 3 bases and J by 5 bases, with 17 bases between.

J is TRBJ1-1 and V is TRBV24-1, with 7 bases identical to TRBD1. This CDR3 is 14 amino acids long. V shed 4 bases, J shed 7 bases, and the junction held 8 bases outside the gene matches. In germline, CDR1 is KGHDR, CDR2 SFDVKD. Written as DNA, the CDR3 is TGTGCCACCAGTGACGCCGGGACAGCCAGTGAAGCTTTCTTT. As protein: CATSDAGTASEAFF.

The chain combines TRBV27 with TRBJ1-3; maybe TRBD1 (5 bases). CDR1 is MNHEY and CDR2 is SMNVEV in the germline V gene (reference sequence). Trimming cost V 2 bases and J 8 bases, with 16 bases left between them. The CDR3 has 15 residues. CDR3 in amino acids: CASSLPLGWGDTIYF. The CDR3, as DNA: TGTGCCAGCAGTTTACCCCTTGGTTGGGGGGACACCATATATTTT.

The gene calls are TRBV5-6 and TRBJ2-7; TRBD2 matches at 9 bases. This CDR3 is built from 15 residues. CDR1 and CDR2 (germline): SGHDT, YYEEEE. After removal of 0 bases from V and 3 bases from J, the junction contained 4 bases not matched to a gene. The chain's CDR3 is CASSLAGTSNYEQYF. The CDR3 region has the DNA TGTGCCAGCAGCTTGGCCGGGACTAGCAACTACGAGCAGTACTTC.